This TCR beta chain was identified in a study of sequential checkpoint blockade in melanoma. The overall study: Patients were randomized 1:1 to nivolumab-then-ipilimumab or ipilimumab-then-nivolumab first-line.

Sequencing used immunoSEQ multiplex PCR; TCRdb keeps in-frame clones, though not all of them. In the table there are over 15,000 clones, more than 55% of which are singletons. CDR1 is MGHRA and CDR2 is YSYEKL in the germline V gene. This CDR3 is 19 amino acids long. The ends lost 2 bases at V and 0 bases at J; junction bases unmatched: 8. Treatment of the sample: randomized to nivolumab then ipilimumab (arm A) or the reverse (arm B). Live CD3+CD8+ CD19− CD56− cells were sorted from PBMCs. The sequence derives from a human donor with melanoma. The specimen was CD8+ T cells sorted from blood (inferred from file names), collected from a patient given nivolumab and ipilimumab in sequence. The chain employs TRBV4-1 and TRBJ2-6; 9 nucleotides agree with TRBD1. The CDR3 sequence is CASSQPGDRAFSGANVLTF. The CDR3 DNA reads TGCGCCAGCAGCCAACCCGGGGACAGGGCGTTCTCTGGGGCCAACGTCCTGACTTTC.